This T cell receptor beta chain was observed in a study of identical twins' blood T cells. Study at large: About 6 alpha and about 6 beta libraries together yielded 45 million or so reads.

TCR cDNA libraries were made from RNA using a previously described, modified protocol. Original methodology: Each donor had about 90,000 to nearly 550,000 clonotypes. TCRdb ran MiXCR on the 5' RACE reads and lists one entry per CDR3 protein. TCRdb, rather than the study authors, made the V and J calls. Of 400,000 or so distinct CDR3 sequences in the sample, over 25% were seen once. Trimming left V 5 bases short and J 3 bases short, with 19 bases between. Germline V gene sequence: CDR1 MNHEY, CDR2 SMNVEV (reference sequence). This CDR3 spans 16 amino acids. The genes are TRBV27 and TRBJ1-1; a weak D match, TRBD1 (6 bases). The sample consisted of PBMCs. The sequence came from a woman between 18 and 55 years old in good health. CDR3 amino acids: CASSPVGGAGDTEAFF. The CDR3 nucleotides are TGTGCCAGCAGTCCTGTTGGGGGGGCGGGGGACACTGAAGCTTTCTTT.